This TCR beta chain was profiled in a study of tumor-infiltrating lymphocytes in primary liver carcinoma. The template, roughly 510 ng total RNA, yielded TCR beta cDNA made with a constant-region primer. Three nested multiplex PCR rounds of slightly modified ARM-PCR generated TCR beta libraries. The first two PCR rounds used TRBV1-TRBV30 primers with a Cbeta primer, 10 cycles each. One entry per CDR3 protein results from TCRdb running MiXCR on the multiplex PCR reads. The sample has about 200,000 distinct CDR3 sequences; less than 70% are singletons. The authors took blood RNA from unsorted whole blood and also extracted germline DNA. Trimming left V 3 bases short and J 5 bases short, with 8 bases between. Germline CDR1 and CDR2: SGHRS and YFSETQ. The CDR3 is made up of 12 amino acids.

The V gene is TRBV5-1, the J gene TRBJ2-5; unclear D gene. This TCR was recovered from a woman aged 60 to 75 with primary liver carcinoma and hepatitis B virus infection. The sequenced sample consisted of peripheral blood. The DNA for the CDR3 is TGCGCCAGCAGCTCGAGGTGCGAGACCCAGTACTTC. It encodes CASSSRCETQYF.